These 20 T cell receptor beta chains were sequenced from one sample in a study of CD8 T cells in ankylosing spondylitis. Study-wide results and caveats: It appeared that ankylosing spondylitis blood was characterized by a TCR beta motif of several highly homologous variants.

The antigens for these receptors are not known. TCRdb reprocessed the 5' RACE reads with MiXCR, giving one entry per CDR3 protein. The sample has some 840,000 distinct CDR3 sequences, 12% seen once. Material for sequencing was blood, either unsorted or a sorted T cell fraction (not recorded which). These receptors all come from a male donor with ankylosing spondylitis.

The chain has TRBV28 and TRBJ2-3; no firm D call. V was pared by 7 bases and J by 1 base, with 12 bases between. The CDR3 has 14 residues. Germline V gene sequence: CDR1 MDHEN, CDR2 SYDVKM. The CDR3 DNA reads TGTGCCAGCACTGTGGGCTCACGCACAGATACGCAGTATTTT. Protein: CASTVGSRTDTQYF. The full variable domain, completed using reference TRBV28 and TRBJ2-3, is DVKVTQSSRYLVKRTGEKVFLECVQDMDHENMFWYRQDPGLGLRLIYFSYDVKMKEKGDIPEGYSVSREKKERFSLILESASTNQTSMYLCASTVGSRTDTQYFGPGTRLTVL.

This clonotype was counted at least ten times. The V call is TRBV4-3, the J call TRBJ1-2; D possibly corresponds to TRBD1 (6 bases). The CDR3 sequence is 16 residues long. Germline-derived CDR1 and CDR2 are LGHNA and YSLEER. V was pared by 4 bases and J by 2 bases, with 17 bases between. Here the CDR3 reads CASSPRHLTGNYGYTF. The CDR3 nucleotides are TGCGCCAGCAGCCCCAGACATCTCACAGGGAACTATGGCTACACCTTC.

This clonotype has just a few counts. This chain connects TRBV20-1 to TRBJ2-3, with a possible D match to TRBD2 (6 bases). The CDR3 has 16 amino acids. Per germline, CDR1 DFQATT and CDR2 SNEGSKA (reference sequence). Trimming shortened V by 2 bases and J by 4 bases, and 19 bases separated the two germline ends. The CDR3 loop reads CSARIRYSGQSDTQYF. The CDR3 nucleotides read TGCAGTGCTAGAATCCGCTACAGCGGGCAATCAGATACGCAGTATTTT.

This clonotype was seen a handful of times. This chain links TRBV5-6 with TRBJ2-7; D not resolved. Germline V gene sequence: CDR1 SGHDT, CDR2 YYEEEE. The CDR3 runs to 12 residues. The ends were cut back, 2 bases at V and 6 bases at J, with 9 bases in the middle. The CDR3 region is CASSFFGFEQYF. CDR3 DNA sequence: TGTGCCAGCAGCTTCTTCGGTTTCGAGCAGTACTTC.

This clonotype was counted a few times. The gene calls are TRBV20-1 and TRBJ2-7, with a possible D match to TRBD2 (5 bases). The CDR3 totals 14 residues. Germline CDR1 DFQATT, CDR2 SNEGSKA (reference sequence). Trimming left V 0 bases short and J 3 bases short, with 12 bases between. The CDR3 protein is CSARDHKLGYEQYF. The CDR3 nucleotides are TGCAGTGCTAGAGATCATAAACTAGGCTACGAGCAGTACTTC.

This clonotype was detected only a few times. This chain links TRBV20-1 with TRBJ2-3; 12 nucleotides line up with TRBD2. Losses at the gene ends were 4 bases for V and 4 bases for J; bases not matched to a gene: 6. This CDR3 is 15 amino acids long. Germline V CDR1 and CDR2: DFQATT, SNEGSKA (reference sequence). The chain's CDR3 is CSATPTSGSPDTQYF. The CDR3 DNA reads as TGCAGTGCTACACCGACTAGCGGGAGCCCAGATACGCAGTATTTT.

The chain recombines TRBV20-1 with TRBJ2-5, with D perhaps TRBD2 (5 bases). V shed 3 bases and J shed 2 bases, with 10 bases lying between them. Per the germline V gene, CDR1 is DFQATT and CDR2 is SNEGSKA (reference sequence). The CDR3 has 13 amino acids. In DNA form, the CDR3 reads TGCAGTGCTAGTCGGGAAGTACAAGAGACCCAGTACTTC. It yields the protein CSASREVQETQYF.

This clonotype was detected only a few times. In nucleotides, the CDR3 is TGCAGTGCTACAGGGTTCGACGAGCAGTACTTC. Protein sequence: CSATGFDEQYF. This chain uses TRBV20-1 with TRBJ2-7, with a tentative D call TRBD1 (5 bases). Trimming pared 4 bases from V and 5 bases from J, leaving 9 bases between. CDR1 is DFQATT, CDR2 SNEGSKA, per germline (reference sequence). The CDR3 is 11 residues long.

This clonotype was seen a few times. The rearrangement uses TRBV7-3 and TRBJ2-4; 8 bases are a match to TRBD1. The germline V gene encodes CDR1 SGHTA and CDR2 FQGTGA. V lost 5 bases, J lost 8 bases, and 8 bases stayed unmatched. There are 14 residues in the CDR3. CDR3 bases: TGTGCCAGCAGCCCCCGCAGGGGGCTAGACATTCAGTACTTC. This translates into CASSPRRGLDIQYF.

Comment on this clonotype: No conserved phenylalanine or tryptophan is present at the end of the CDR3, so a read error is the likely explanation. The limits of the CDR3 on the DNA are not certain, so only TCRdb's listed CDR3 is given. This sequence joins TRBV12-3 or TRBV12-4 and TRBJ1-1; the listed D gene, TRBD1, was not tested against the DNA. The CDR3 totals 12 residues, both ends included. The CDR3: CASSFGQASPLV.

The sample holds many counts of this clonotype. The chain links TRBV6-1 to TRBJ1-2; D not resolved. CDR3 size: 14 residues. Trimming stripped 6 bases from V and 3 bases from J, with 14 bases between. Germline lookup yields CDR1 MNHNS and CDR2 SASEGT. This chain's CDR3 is CASRRGYQDYGYTF. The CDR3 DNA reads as TGTGCCAGCAGGCGGGGATACCAGGACTATGGCTACACCTTC.

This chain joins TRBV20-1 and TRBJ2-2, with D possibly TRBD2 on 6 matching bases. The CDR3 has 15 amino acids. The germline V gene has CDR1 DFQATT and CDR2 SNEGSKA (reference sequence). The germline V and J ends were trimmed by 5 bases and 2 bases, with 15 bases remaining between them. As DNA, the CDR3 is TGCAGTGCTCCCCGGTGGGGGGTCAACACCGGGGAGCTGTTTTTT. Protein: CSAPRWGVNTGELFF.

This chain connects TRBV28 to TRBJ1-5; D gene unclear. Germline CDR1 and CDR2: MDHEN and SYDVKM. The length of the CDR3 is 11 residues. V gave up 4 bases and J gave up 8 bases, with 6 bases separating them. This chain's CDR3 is CASSYRKPQHF. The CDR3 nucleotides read TGTGCCAGCAGTTACCGTAAGCCCCAGCATTTT. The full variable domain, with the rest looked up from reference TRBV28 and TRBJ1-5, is DVKVTQSSRYLVKRTGEKVFLECVQDMDHENMFWYRQDPGLGLRLIYFSYDVKMKEKGDIPEGYSVSREKKERFSLILESASTNQTSMYLCASSYRKPQHFGDGTRLSIL.

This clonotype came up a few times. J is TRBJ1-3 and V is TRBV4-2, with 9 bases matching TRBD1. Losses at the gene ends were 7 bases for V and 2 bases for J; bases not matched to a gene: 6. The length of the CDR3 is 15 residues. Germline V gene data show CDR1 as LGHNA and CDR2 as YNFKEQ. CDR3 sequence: CASTNDRGAGNTIYF. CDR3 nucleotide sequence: TGTGCCAGCACAAATGACAGGGGGGCTGGAAACACCATATATTTT.

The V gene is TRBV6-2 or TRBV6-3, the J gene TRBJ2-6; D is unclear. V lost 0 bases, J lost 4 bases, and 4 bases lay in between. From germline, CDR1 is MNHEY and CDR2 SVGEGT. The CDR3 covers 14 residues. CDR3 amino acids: CASSYSGGANVLTF. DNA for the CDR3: TGTGCCAGCAGTTACTCGGGCGGGGCCAACGTCCTGACTTTC.

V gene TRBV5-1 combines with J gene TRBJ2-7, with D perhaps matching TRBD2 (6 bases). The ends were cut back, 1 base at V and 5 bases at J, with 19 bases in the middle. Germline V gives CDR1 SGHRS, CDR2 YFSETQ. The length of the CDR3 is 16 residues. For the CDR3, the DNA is TGCGCCAGCAGCTTGATTGTCGGGCAGGGAGGTGACGAGCAGTACTTC. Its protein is CASSLIVGQGGDEQYF.

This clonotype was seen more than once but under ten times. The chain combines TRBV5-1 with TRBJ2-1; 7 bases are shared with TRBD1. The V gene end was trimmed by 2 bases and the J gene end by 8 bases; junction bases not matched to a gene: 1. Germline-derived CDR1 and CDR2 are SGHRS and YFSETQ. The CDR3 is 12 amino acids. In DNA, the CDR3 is TGCGCCAGCAGCTTTCAGGGGGATGAGCAGTTCTTC. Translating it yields CASSFQGDEQFF.

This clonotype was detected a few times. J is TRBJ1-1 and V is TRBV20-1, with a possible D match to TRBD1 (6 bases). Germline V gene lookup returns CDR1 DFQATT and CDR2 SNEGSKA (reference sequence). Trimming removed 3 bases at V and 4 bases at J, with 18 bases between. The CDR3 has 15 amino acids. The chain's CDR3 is CSASFLTGSGTEAFF. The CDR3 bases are TGCAGTGCTAGTTTCCTAACAGGGAGCGGCACTGAAGCTTTCTTT.

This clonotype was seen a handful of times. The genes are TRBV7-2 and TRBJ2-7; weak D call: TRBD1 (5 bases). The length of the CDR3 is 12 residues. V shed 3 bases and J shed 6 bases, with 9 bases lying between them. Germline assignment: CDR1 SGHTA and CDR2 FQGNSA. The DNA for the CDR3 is TGTGCCAGCAGCTTCGCAGGGCGCGAGCAGTACTTC. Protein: CASSFAGREQYF.

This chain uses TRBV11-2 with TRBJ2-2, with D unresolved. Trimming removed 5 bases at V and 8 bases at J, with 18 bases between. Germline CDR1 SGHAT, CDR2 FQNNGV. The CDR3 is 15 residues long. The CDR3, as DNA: TGTGCCAGCAGCCTAGGGCGTGAAGTTAGGGGGGAGCTGTTTTTT. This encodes CASSLGREVRGELFF.